This T cell receptor (beta chain) was sequenced for a study of OX40 agonist ivuxolimab in advanced cancers. Study at large: The study gave patients intravenous ivuxolimab at 0.01 to 10 mg/kg every 2 weeks. Among those treated, three patients had partial responses, one with hepatocellular carcinoma and two with cutaneous melanoma. Study results and limitations: The mean number of expanded clones was higher in CD8+ T cells than in CD4+. Nonresponders, in some cases, also had low normalized T-cell clonal expansion.

TCRdb's copy holds only in-frame clones and misses some; the assay was immunoSEQ multiplex PCR. The sample includes tens of thousands of clones, 80% to 90% of them seen just once. This clone was observed once. Its antigen is unidentified. This specimen consisted of CD4+ or CD8+ T cells sorted from blood, obtained in a trial of the OX40 agonist ivuxolimab. The clonotype comes from an adult with an advanced solid tumor such as melanoma, head and neck, liver or kidney cancer.

CDR3 protein: CASSVKDNSPLHF. The CDR3 DNA follows: TGCGCCAGCAGTGTCAAGGATAATTCACCCCTCCACTTT. This chain links TRBV10-2 with TRBJ1-6; D unclear. The CDR3 sequence is 13 residues long. The germline V and J ends were trimmed by 4 bases and 5 bases, with 6 bases remaining between them. Germline CDR1 WSHSY, CDR2 SAAADI.